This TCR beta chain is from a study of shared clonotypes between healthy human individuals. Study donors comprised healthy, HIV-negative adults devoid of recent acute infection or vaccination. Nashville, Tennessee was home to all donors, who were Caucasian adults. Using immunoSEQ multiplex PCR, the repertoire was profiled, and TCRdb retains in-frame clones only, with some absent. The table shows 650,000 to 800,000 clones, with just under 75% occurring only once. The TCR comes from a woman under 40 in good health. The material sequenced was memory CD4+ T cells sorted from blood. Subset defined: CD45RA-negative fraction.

Here the CDR3 reads CASHRFGDTIYF. In DNA, the CDR3 is TGTGCCAGCCACAGATTCGGGGACACCATATATTTT. This chain joins TRBV19 and TRBJ1-3; no clear D gene. The V end lost 9 bases, the J end lost 8 bases, and 14 bases lay between the germline ends. CDR1 is LNHDA, CDR2 SQIVND, per germline (reference sequence). The CDR3 length is 12 residues.